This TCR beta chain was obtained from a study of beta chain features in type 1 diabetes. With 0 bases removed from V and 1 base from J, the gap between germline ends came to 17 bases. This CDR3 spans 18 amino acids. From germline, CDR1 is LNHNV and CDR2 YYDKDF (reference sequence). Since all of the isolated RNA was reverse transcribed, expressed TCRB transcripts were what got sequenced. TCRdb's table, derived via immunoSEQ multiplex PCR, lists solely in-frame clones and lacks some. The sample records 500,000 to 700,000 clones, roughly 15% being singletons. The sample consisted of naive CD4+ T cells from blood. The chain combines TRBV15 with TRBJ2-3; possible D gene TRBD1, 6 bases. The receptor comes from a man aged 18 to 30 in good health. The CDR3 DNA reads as TGTGCCACCAGCAGAGATCTAACCCCCAGGGGCGGCACAGATACGCAGTATTTT. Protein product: CATSRDLTPRGGTDTQYF.